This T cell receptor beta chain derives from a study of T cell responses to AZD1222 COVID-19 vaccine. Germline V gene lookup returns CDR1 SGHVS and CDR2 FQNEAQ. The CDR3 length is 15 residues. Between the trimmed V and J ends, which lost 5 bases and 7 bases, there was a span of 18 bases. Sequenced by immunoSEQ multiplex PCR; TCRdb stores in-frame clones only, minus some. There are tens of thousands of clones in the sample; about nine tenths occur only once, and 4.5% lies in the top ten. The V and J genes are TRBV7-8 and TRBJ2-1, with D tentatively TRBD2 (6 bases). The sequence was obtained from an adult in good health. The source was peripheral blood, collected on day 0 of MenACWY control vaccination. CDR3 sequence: CASSPERGSRNEQFF. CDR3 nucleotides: TGTGCCAGCAGCCCAGAACGGGGGTCGAGGAATGAGCAGTTCTTC. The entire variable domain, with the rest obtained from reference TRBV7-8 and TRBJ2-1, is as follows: GAGVSQSPRYKVAKRGQDVALRCDPISGHVSLFWYQQALGQGPEFLTYFQNEAQLDKSGLPSDRFFAERPEGSVSTLKIQRTQQEDSAVYLCASSPERGSRNEQFFGPGTRLTVL.